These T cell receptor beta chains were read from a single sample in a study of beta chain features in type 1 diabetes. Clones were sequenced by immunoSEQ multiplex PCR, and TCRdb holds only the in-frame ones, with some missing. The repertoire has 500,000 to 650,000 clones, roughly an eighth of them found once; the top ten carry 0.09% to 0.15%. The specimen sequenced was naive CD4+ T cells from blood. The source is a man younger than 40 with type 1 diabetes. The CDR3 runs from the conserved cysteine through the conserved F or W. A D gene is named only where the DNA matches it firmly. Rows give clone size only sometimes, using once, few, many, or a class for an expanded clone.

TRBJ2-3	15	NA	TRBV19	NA	TGTGCCAGTAGTCTGCTCGGGGGCGACACAGATACGCAGTATTTT	CASSLLGGDTDTQYF
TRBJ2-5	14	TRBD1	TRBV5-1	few	TGCGCCAGCAGCTTCGGGACAGTCCAAGAGACCCAGTACTTC	CASSFGTVQETQYF
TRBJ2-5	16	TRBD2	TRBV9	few	TGTGCCAGCAGCGTAGAGGGGACTAGCGCATTAGAGACCCAGTACTTC	CASSVEGTSALETQYF
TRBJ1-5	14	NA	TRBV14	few	TGTGCCAGCAGCCAAGGTGCGATAGGTCAGCCCCAGCATTTT	CASSQGAIGQPQHF
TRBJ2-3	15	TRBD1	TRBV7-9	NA	TGTGCCAGCAGCCCGCTGGGACAGGGCCCAGATACGCAGTATTTT	CASSPLGQGPDTQYF
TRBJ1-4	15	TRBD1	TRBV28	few	TGTGCCAGCAAAGCCGGGACAGGGGGATTTGAAAAACTGTTTTTT	CASKAGTGGFEKLFF
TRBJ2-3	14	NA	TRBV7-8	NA	TGTGCCAGCAGCTTAGATCGGTTCACAGATACGCAGTATTTT	CASSLDRFTDTQYF
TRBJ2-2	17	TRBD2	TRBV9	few	TGTGCCAGCAGCGTAGGCGCTAGCGGGGGGAACACCGGGGAGCTGTTTTTT	CASSVGASGGNTGELFF
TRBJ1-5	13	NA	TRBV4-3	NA	TGCGCCAGCAGCCAAGATACGGGTCGGCCCCAGCATTTT	CASSQDTGRPQHF
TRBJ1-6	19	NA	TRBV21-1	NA	TGTGCCAGCAGCAACCAGCCTAAGGACCTTCGGTGGGTTAGTTCACCCCTCCACTTT	CASSNQPKDLRWVSSPLHF
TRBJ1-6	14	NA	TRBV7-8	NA	TGTGCCAGCAGCCATACAGGGTATAATTCACCCCTCCACTTT	CASSHTGYNSPLHF
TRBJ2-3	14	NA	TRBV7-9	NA	TGTGCCAGCAGCCCCGGGTCAAGCACAGATACGCAGTATTTT	CASSPGSSTDTQYF
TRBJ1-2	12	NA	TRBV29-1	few	TGCAGCGCCTTGGGACTAGGGGGTGGCTACACCTTC	CSALGLGGGYTF
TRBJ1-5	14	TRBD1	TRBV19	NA	TGTGCCAGTAGTATGGCAGGGGGCCATCAGCCCCAGCATTTT	CASSMAGGHQPQHF
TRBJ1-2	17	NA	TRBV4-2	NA	TGTGCCAGCAGCCAAGTCCTCGGGCTTCCAGCTAACTATGGCTACACCTTC	CASSQVLGLPANYGYTF